This entry features one TCR beta chain sequence. Its antigen is not known. Other nucleotide sequences in the sample specify the same CDR3. Researchers reported sorting CD4+ naive, central memory, regulatory and stem cell-like memory cells via CD45RO/CCR7/CD25/CD127/CD95/CD27. Populations obtained by sorting all exceeded 95% purity. Expressed TCRB transcripts were sequenced because the isolated RNA had all been reverse transcribed beforehand. Only in-frame clones appear in the TCRdb table, and some are missing; sequencing was by immunoSEQ multiplex PCR. Of some 660,000 clones listed, about an eighth are singletons. The CDR3 loop spans 13 amino acids. Per the germline V gene, CDR1 is SGHRS and CDR2 is YFSETQ. Trimming shortened V by 0 bases and J by 5 bases, and 7 bases separated the two germline ends. This sample is drawn from a study of beta chain features in type 1 diabetes. Study-wide points: Patients showed naive, central memory and Treg TCRB repertoires that appeared more similar than those of healthy donors. Among patients with Type 1 diabetes, TCRB CDR3s were moderately but significantly shorter in every one of the four CD4+ subsets. The study left unresolved whether HLA type influences TCRB rearrangement.

The origin of this receptor is a man aged 18-30 years with type 1 diabetes. The sample was naive CD4+ T cells from blood. The gene calls are TRBV5-1 and TRBJ2-3; a weak D match, TRBD2 (5 bases). In nucleotides, the CDR3 is TGCGCCAGCAGCTTGGGCGGGCTAGATACGCAGTATTTT. Its protein product is CASSLGGLDTQYF.